The 31 T cell receptor beta chains below were found in one sample sequenced in a study of radiotherapy plus CTLA-4 blockade in lung cancer. Produced via immunoSEQ multiplex PCR; TCRdb's table is partial and in-frame only. Among roughly 68,000 clones listed, around 82% were seen once. The sequencing here drew on peripheral blood, taken from a patient treated with radiotherapy plus ipilimumab. Receptors originate from a human donor with non-small cell lung cancer who had a complete response to radiotherapy plus ipilimumab.

The chain joins TRBV6-1 to TRBJ1-3, with D uncertain. The germline V gene encodes CDR1 MNHNS and CDR2 SASEGT. This CDR3 region has 14 residues. Trimming removed 7 bases from V and 3 bases from J, with 13 bases in between. The CDR3 here is CASNEGTFGNTIYF. In DNA, the CDR3 is TGTGCCAGCAACGAAGGTACATTTGGAAACACCATATATTTT.

The chain uses TRBV15 and TRBJ1-5, with 10 bases lining up with TRBD1. Germline-derived CDR1 and CDR2 are LNHNV and YYDKDF (reference sequence). Unmatched junction bases numbered 2, after V lost 5 bases and J lost 1 base. The CDR3 totals 15 residues. The CDR3 reads CATSEGQGSNQPQHF. The CDR3 DNA reads TGTGCCACCAGCGAGGGACAGGGGAGCAATCAGCCCCAGCATTTT.

The chain has TRBV29-1 and TRBJ2-3; 12 nucleotides line up with TRBD2. Germline lookup yields CDR1 SQVTM and CDR2 ANQGSEA. The CDR3 has 15 residues. Trimming cost V 4 bases and J 6 bases; bases outside gene matches: 8. The CDR3 DNA follows: TGCAGCGTTGGGTCTAGCGGGGGGGCCGCTGATACGCAGTATTTT. Translating gives CSVGSSGGAADTQYF.

The V gene is TRBV7-8, the J gene TRBJ1-2; the D is unclear. The V gene's germline CDR1 is SGHVS and CDR2 FQNEAQ. The CDR3 has 15 amino acids. V lost 1 base, J lost 4 bases, and 13 bases lay in between. For the CDR3, the DNA is TGTGCCAGCAGCTTAGAACGGGCGCTATCCTATGGCTACACCTTC. It translates to CASSLERALSYGYTF.

The CDR3 here is CASSLSTVQETQYF. Here the CDR3 DNA reads TGTGCCAGCAGCTTATCGACGGTCCAAGAGACCCAGTACTTC. The chain combines TRBV7-9 with TRBJ2-5; D is unresolved. The germline V gene has CDR1 SEHNR and CDR2 FQNEAQ (reference sequence). V lost 2 bases, J lost 1 base, and 8 bases lay in between. The CDR3 runs 14 residues. The full variable domain, rest sourced from reference TRBV7-9 and TRBJ2-5, is DTGVSQNPRHKITKRGQNVTFRCDPISEHNRLYWYRQTLGQGPEFLTYFQNEAQLEKSRLLSDRFSAERPKGSFSTLEIQRTEQGDSAMYLCASSLSTVQETQYFGPGTRLLVL.

This chain uses TRBV27 with TRBJ1-1; 7 bases are shared with TRBD1. The CDR3 has 15 amino acids. The junction had 8 bases not matched to a gene; V was cut back by 6 bases and J by 1 base. Germline CDR1 and CDR2: MNHEY and SMNVEV (reference sequence). CDR3: CASRDGQERNTEAFF. The CDR3 bases are TGTGCCAGCAGGGACGGACAGGAAAGGAACACTGAAGCTTTCTTT.

The V and J genes are TRBV10-2 and TRBJ2-1; D might be TRBD1 (6 bases). Between the trimmed V and J ends, which lost 3 bases and 7 bases, there was a span of 16 bases. From germline, CDR1 is WSHSY and CDR2 SAAADI. The CDR3 loop spans 15 amino acids. The CDR3 nucleotides are TGCGCCAGCAGTGAAGGGGGAAGAGGGTATAATGAGCAGTTCTTC. Protein sequence: CASSEGGRGYNEQFF.

The count of this clone is one. The chain employs TRBV4-1 and TRBJ2-7; 8 bases match TRBD2. There are 18 residues in the CDR3. The junction had 12 bases not matched to a gene; V was cut back by 0 bases and J by 2 bases. Germline lookup yields CDR1 MGHRA and CDR2 YSYEKL. In DNA form, the CDR3 reads TGCGCCAGCAGCCAAGATCCCCCCCTAGCGGGTATCACCTACGAGCAGTACGTC. This gives the protein CASSQDPPLAGITYEQYV.

The chain carries TRBV21-1 and TRBJ2-7; no check of the table's D call, TRBD2, against the DNA was made. TRBV21-1 is a pseudogene locus. This CDR3 has 17 amino acids. CDR3: CASSNPSLKGDFYEQYV. The DNA for the CDR3 is TGTGCCAGCAGCAACCCCTCCCTGAAAGGAGACTTCTACGAGCAGTACGTC.

The gene calls are TRBV19 and TRBJ1-3, with TRBD1 matching over 10 bases. The CDR3 runs to 16 residues. Trimming at V came to 7 bases and at J to 3 bases, leaving 9 bases not matched to a gene. The germline gives CDR1 LNHDA, CDR2 SQIVND (reference sequence). The DNA for the CDR3 is TGTGCCAGTACCGAGACAGGGGGCTTAGTTGGAAACACCATATATTTT. Protein product: CASTETGGLVGNTIYF.

This chain links TRBV7-2 with TRBJ2-4; 7 positions agree with TRBD2. Germline assignment: CDR1 SGHTA and CDR2 FQGNSA. V gave up 6 bases and J gave up 0 bases; unmatched junction bases: 5. CDR3 size: 15 residues. This chain's CDR3 is CASSGGVTAKNIQYF. Written as DNA, the CDR3 is TGTGCCAGCAGTGGGGGGGTTACAGCCAAAAACATTCAGTACTTC.

The chain links TRBV27 to TRBJ2-6, with D unresolved. Trimming took 10 bases from V and 4 from J, leaving 11 bases between them. The germline V gene has CDR1 MNHEY and CDR2 SMNVEV (reference sequence). The length of the CDR3 is 13 residues. The CDR3 loop reads CATLLGGANVLTF. The DNA for the CDR3 is TGTGCCACCCTTTTAGGGGGGGCCAACGTCCTGACTTTC.

This chain connects TRBV6-5 to TRBJ2-1; 9 bases align to TRBD2. Losses at the gene ends were 0 bases for V and 8 bases for J; bases not matched to a gene: 5. The length of the CDR3 is 15 residues. Germline-derived CDR1 and CDR2 are MNHEY and SVGAGI. The CDR3 here is CASSYSAGGPYEQFF. DNA of the CDR3: TGTGCCAGCAGTTACTCGGCGGGAGGGCCCTATGAGCAGTTCTTC.

The rearrangement uses TRBV4-3 and TRBJ1-1; D possibly corresponds to TRBD1 (5 bases). Looked up from germline, CDR1 is LGHNA and CDR2 is YSLEER. The CDR3 consists of 17 residues. Trimming took off 0 bases at V and 0 bases at J, with 14 bases between the two ends. The CDR3 DNA sequence: TGCGCCAGCAGCCAAGAAATCAGGGTGGACATGAACACTGAAGCTTTCTTT. This codes for CASSQEIRVDMNTEAFF.

J is TRBJ1-2 and V is TRBV6-6; D gene ambiguous. This CDR3 spans 13 amino acids. CDR1 is MNHNY and CDR2 is SVGAGI in the germline V gene (reference sequence). Deletions cut 7 bases from V and 0 bases from J, with 9 bases between. CDR3 in amino acids: CASIPDSNYGYTF. The CDR3 nucleotides read TGTGCCAGCATTCCGGACTCTAACTATGGCTACACCTTC.

The chain combines TRBV5-1 with TRBJ1-1; D is perhaps TRBD1 (5 bases). V was trimmed by 2 bases and J by 11 bases, leaving 16 bases between them. The CDR3 is 13 residues long. Germline V gene sequence: CDR1 SGHRS, CDR2 YFSETQ. CDR3 region: CASSLSSGRGAFF. As DNA, the CDR3 is TGCGCCAGCAGCTTATCTTCAGGGAGGGGTGCTTTCTTT.

J is TRBJ1-5 and V is TRBV6-1; the D gene is possibly TRBD1 (5 bases). Germline V gives CDR1 MNHNS, CDR2 SASEGT. This CDR3 has 14 amino acids. V shed 5 bases and J shed 7 bases, with 15 bases lying between them. The CDR3 nucleotides are TGTGCCAGCAGTATCAGGGAAGGTAGACAGCCCCAGCATTTT. Translated, it gives CASSIREGRQPQHF.

This rearrangement joins TRBV9 to TRBJ2-1; a possible D gene is TRBD2 (6 bases). This CDR3 is 14 amino acids long. V shed 3 bases and J shed 6 bases, with 13 bases lying between them. The germline gives CDR1 SGDLS, CDR2 YYNGEE. The CDR3 coding sequence is TGTGCCAGCAGCGGCCCGACTAGACCCAATGAGCAGTTCTTC. Its protein product is CASSGPTRPNEQFF.

The genes are TRBV30 and TRBJ2-5; D possibly corresponds to TRBD2 (5 bases). Germline lookup yields CDR1 GTSNPN and CDR2 SVGIG (reference sequence). V lost 8 bases to trimming and J lost 4 bases, with 11 bases between them. This CDR3 contains 11 residues. CDR3 region: CAAPRGETQYF. CDR3 sequence (DNA): TGTGCCGCCCCCCGGGGAGAGACCCAGTACTTC.

The chain joins TRBV6-5 to TRBJ1-4, with D hard to call. Trimming cost V 0 bases and J 5 bases, with 10 bases left between them. Germline V gene lookup returns CDR1 MNHEY and CDR2 SVGAGI. CDR3 size: 15 residues. In DNA form, the CDR3 reads TGTGCCAGCAGTTACTCGAATGGGATGAATGAAAAACTGTTTTTT. Translating gives CASSYSNGMNEKLFF.

The chain recombines TRBV7-9 with TRBJ1-4; 9 bases are a match to TRBD1. With 5 bases clipped from V and 10 bases from J, the junction kept 8 bases outside the gene matches. Germline-derived CDR1 and CDR2 are SEHNR and FQNEAQ (reference sequence). The CDR3 has 14 residues. The CDR3, as DNA: TGTGCCAGCAGCCAACAGGGGGCTGTCGGAAAACTGTTTTTT. Encoded protein: CASSQQGAVGKLFF.

The chain couples TRBV29-1 to TRBJ2-6, with TRBD2 as a possible D gene (6 bases). Germline V gene data show CDR1 as SQVTM and CDR2 as ANQGSEA. The CDR3 has 15 amino acids. The CDR3 DNA is TGCAGAACCCGGACGGAGGGAACTGGGGCCAACGTCCTGACTTTC. This translates into CRTRTEGTGANVLTF.

The CDR3 region has the DNA TGTGCCAGCAGCGCCCTTGTAGCGGGACCCACAGATACGCAGTATTTT. The encoded protein is CASSALVAGPTDTQYF. V is TRBV11-3 and J is TRBJ2-3; TRBD2 aligns across 8 bases. This CDR3 is 16 amino acids long. Trimming at V came to 5 bases and at J to 2 bases, leaving 9 bases not matched to a gene. The germline CDR1 and CDR2 sequences are SGHNT and YENEEA.

This clone is a singleton in its sample. This CDR3 is CASSPLGAGLRAGYGYTF. In DNA, the CDR3 is TGCGCCAGCAGCCCCCTGGGGGCTGGACTCAGAGCCGGCTATGGCTACACCTTC. The genes are TRBV4-1 and TRBJ1-2; tentatively, D is TRBD1 (6 bases). Germline loops: CDR1 MGHRA, CDR2 YSYEKL. The V end lost 4 bases, the J end lost 4 bases, and 25 bases lay between the germline ends. This CDR3 is 18 amino acids long.

This clone appeared a single time. The chain couples TRBV10-3 to TRBJ2-3; 11 positions agree with TRBD2. Germline loops: CDR1 ENHRY, CDR2 SYGVKD. The J segment lost 4 bases and the V segment lost 7 bases, leaving 4 bases of the junction unmatched. This CDR3 has 14 amino acids. The chain's CDR3 is CAITGTSGADTQYF. The DNA of the CDR3 is TGTGCCATCACCGGGACTAGCGGTGCAGATACGCAGTATTTT.

This chain joins TRBV11-2 and TRBJ2-5; D is unresolved. There are 17 residues in the CDR3. Germline loops: CDR1 SGHAT, CDR2 FQNNGV. Trimming pared 0 bases from V and 1 base from J, leaving 15 bases between. The CDR3 here is CASSLDGAAQTQETQYF. CDR3 DNA: TGTGCCAGCAGCTTAGACGGCGCAGCACAGACCCAAGAGACCCAGTACTTC.

The chain recombines TRBV28 with TRBJ2-3, with a weak D call TRBD1 (6 bases). The ends were cut back, 11 bases at V and 0 bases at J, with 18 bases in the middle. The CDR3 extends over 15 amino acids. Germline V gives CDR1 MDHEN, CDR2 SYDVKM. CDR3 nucleotide sequence: TGTGCCCTAGCAGGGGCGGGCGGGAGCACAGATACGCAGTATTTT. Translated: CALAGAGGSTDTQYF.

The V call is TRBV11-2, the J call TRBJ2-7, with 10 positions matching TRBD1. There are 14 residues in the CDR3. Germline V gives CDR1 SGHAT, CDR2 FQNNGV. Unmatched junction bases numbered 3, after V lost 5 bases and J lost 2 bases. CDR3 protein: CASSVGTGAYEQYV. The CDR3 DNA reads TGTGCCAGCAGCGTAGGGACAGGGGCCTACGAGCAGTACGTC.

The chain carries TRBV19 and TRBJ1-5, with D uncertain. The germline CDR1 and CDR2 sequences are LNHDA and SQIVND (reference sequence). The CDR3 consists of 15 residues. V lost 1 base to trimming and J lost 5 bases, with 12 bases between them. CDR3 amino acids: CASSIGAIRDQPQHF. In nucleotides, the CDR3 is TGTGCCAGTAGTATAGGTGCTATCCGGGATCAGCCCCAGCATTTT.

This clone was seen more than once but under ten times. This rearrangement joins TRBV19 to TRBJ1-5; D call uncertain. Germline-derived CDR1 and CDR2 are LNHDA and SQIVND (reference sequence). The CDR3 runs to 15 residues. V was shortened by 6 bases and J by 3 bases, with 15 bases between the two germline ends. CDR3 region: CASSFDWGDNQPQHF. The CDR3 nucleotides are TGTGCCAGTAGCTTCGATTGGGGTGACAATCAGCCCCAGCATTTT.

This clone was picked up a small number of times. The gene calls are TRBV18 and TRBJ1-4; D unclear. This CDR3 spans 13 amino acids. V was trimmed by 4 bases and J by 7 bases, leaving 10 bases between them. Looked up from germline, CDR1 is KGHSH and CDR2 is LQKENI. The CDR3: CASSQRQSEKLFF. The CDR3 DNA sequence: TGTGCCAGCTCACAAAGGCAGAGTGAAAAACTGTTTTTT. Complete variable domain (other parts from reference TRBV18 and TRBJ1-4): NAGVMQNPRHLVRRRGQEARLRCSPMKGHSHVYWYRQLPEEGLKFMVYLQKENIIDESGMPKERFSAEFPKEGPSILRIQQVVRGDSAAYFCASSQRQSEKLFFGSGTQLSVL.